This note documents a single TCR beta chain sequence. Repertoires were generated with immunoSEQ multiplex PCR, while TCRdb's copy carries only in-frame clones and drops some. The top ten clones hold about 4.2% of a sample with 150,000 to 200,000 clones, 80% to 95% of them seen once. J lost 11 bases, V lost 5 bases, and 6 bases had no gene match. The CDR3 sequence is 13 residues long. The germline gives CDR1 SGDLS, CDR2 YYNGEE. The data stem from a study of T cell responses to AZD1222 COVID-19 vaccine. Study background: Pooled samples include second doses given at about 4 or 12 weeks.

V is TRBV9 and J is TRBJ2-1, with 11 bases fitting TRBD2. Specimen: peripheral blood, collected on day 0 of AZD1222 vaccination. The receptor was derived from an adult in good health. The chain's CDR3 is CASSTTSGAKQFF. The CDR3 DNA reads TGTGCCAGCAGTACGACTAGCGGGGCGAAGCAGTTCTTC.